These 30 T cell receptor beta chains were sequenced from one sample in a study of shared clonotypes between healthy human individuals. Naive CD8 populations comprised CD45RO-negative cells positively selected for CCR7, excluding terminally differentiated effector memory CD45RA+ cells. Only in-frame clones appear in the TCRdb table, and some are missing; sequencing was by immunoSEQ multiplex PCR. The sample lists 800,000 to 950,000 clones; approximately 97% were seen once. The specimen was naive CD8+ T cells sorted from blood. The receptors come from a young man in good health.

The gene calls are TRBV28 and TRBJ1-2; D remains unclear. Germline lookup yields CDR1 MDHEN and CDR2 SYDVKM. V lost 7 bases, J lost 7 bases, and 13 bases lay in between. The CDR3 sequence is 12 residues long. The CDR3 loop reads CASTEVVGGYTF. The CDR3 bases are TGTGCCAGCACCGAAGTAGTGGGTGGCTACACCTTC.

The chain carries TRBV6-5 and TRBJ2-3, with TRBD2 as a possible D gene (5 bases). Germline CDR1 reads MNHEY; CDR2 reads SVGAGI. The CDR3 runs to 16 residues. The V and J ends lost 0 bases and 0 bases respectively, with 10 bases between them. CDR3 sequence (DNA): TGTGCCAGCAGTTACTCCTGGACTCGAAGCACAGATACGCAGTATTTT. It is translated as CASSYSWTRSTDTQYF.

CDR3 bases: TGCGCCAGCAGCTTCTACGGGAGGGCCCCCTCCTACGAGCAGTACTTC. Its protein is CASSFYGRAPSYEQYF. This sequence joins TRBV5-1 and TRBJ2-7; TRBD2 agrees at 8 bases. The germline V gene has CDR1 SGHRS and CDR2 YFSETQ. CDR3 length: 16 residues. Unmatched junction bases numbered 7, after V lost 2 bases and J lost 0 bases. The full variable domain, rest sourced from reference TRBV5-1 and TRBJ2-7, is KAGVTQTPRYLIKTRGQQVTLSCSPISGHRSVSWYQQTPGQGLQFLFEYFSETQRNKGNFPGRFSGRQFSNSRSEMNVSTLELGDSALYLCASSFYGRAPSYEQYFGPGTRLTVT.

The J gene is TRBJ2-3, the V gene TRBV6-5; D gene unclear. The CDR3 length is 10 residues. The germline gives CDR1 MNHEY, CDR2 SVGAGI. V lost 7 bases to trimming and J lost 6 bases, with 5 bases between them. The chain's CDR3 is CASKADTQYF. The DNA for the CDR3 is TGTGCCAGCAAGGCGGATACGCAGTATTTT.

This clone was recorded only once. Other DNA variants within this sample encode the same CDR3. The rearrangement links TRBV29-1 to TRBJ2-7; D perhaps matches TRBD1 (6 bases). Trimming took 6 bases from V and 0 from J, leaving 9 bases between them. The length of the CDR3 is 12 residues. In germline, CDR1 is SQVTM, CDR2 ANQGSEA. The CDR3 is CSVEDSSYEQYF. In DNA, the CDR3 is TGCAGCGTGGAGGACAGCTCCTACGAGCAGTACTTC.

The gene calls are TRBV5-1 and TRBJ2-3; 11 positions match TRBD2. V was clipped by 0 bases and J by 3 bases; unmatched bases: 6. The CDR3 is made up of 17 amino acids. Per germline, CDR1 SGHRS and CDR2 YFSETQ. CDR3: CASSLAVSSGGTDTQYF. In DNA form, the CDR3 reads TGCGCCAGCAGCTTGGCGGTTTCTAGCGGGGGGACAGATACGCAGTATTTT.

The chain uses TRBV7-9 and TRBJ2-2; the D gene is possibly TRBD2 (5 bases). This CDR3 has 19 residues. Germline CDR1 reads SEHNR; CDR2 reads FQNEAQ (reference sequence). The ends were cut back, 6 bases at V and 6 bases at J, with 29 bases in the middle. CDR3 sequence: CASRLQNTRSANPSGELFF. In DNA, the CDR3 is TGTGCCAGCAGGTTGCAAAATACTAGGTCCGCGAATCCCTCCGGGGAGCTGTTTTTT.

V usage is TRBV7-2 and J usage is TRBJ2-3; 8 nucleotides match TRBD2. Looked up from germline, CDR1 is SGHTA and CDR2 is FQGNSA. The junction had 7 bases not matched to a gene; V was cut back by 1 base and J by 4 bases. The CDR3 sequence is 16 residues long. CDR3 nucleotides: TGTGCCAGCAGCTTAGAACTAGCGGCTGTCCCAGATACGCAGTATTTT. This translates into CASSLELAAVPDTQYF.

The rearrangement links TRBV29-1 to TRBJ2-5; unclear D gene. The CDR3 loop spans 12 amino acids. Looked up from germline, CDR1 is SQVTM and CDR2 is ANQGSEA. Between the trimmed V and J ends, which lost 3 bases and 14 bases, there was a span of 19 bases. The CDR3 spells CSVEIPSLLLYF. The CDR3 DNA reads TGCAGCGTTGAGATCCCCAGCCTACTTCTTTACTTC.

The chain combines TRBV27 with TRBJ2-1; tentative D call: TRBD2 (5 bases). CDR3 length: 15 amino acids. Between the trimmed V and J ends, which lost 5 bases and 7 bases, there was a span of 18 bases. Looked up from germline, CDR1 is MNHEY and CDR2 is SMNVEV (reference sequence). CDR3 residues: CASSPGRWEWNEQFF. In nucleotides, the CDR3 is TGTGCCAGCAGTCCCGGTAGATGGGAGTGGAATGAGCAGTTCTTC.

As regards this clone: The junction differs from germline at one of its ends, possibly a read error. The CDR3 DNA is TGTGCTAGCAGCCCCGGGTCGGGACAGGGCTACGAGCAGTACTTC. Its translation: CASSPGSGQGYEQYF. The chain couples TRBV7-7 to TRBJ2-7; 9 bases are a match to TRBD1. Germline CDR1 and CDR2: SSHAT and FNYEAQ (reference sequence). CDR3 length equals 15 residues.

This CDR3 reads CASSLTGGGYGYTF. CDR3 DNA: TGTGCCAGCAGCTTGACAGGGGGTGGATATGGCTACACCTTC. V and J are TRBV7-9 and TRBJ1-2; TRBD1 matches 9 bases. J gave up 5 bases and V 3 bases, and 4 bases lay outside the gene matches. The CDR3 covers 14 residues. Germline CDR1 and CDR2: SEHNR and FQNEAQ (reference sequence).

The J gene is TRBJ2-1, the V gene TRBV28, with 9 bases identical to TRBD2. Germline CDR1 MDHEN, CDR2 SYDVKM. The J segment lost 7 bases and the V segment lost 5 bases, leaving 18 bases of the junction unmatched. This CDR3 is built from 18 residues. CDR3 coding DNA: TGTGCCAGCAGTCCCTACCTTCTCGCGGGAGGGATTTTAAATGAGCAGTTCTTC. Protein sequence: CASSPYLLAGGILNEQFF.

This chain links TRBV7-9 with TRBJ1-2, with D possibly being TRBD1 (5 bases). The CDR3 is 13 residues long. Deletions cut 5 bases from V and 7 bases from J, with 14 bases between. Germline V gene sequence: CDR1 SEHNR, CDR2 FQNEAQ (reference sequence). CDR3 residues: CASSPPTESGYTF. For the CDR3, the DNA is TGTGCCAGCAGCCCCCCGACAGAGTCTGGCTACACCTTC. Full variable domain (missing parts from reference TRBV7-9 and TRBJ1-2): DTGVSQNPRHKITKRGQNVTFRCDPISEHNRLYWYRQTLGQGPEFLTYFQNEAQLEKSRLLSDRFSAERPKGSFSTLEIQRTEQGDSAMYLCASSPPTESGYTFGSGTRLTVV.

V and J are TRBV4-2 and TRBJ2-2; unclear D gene. CDR3 length: 14 residues. The germline CDR1 and CDR2 sequences are LGHNA and YNFKEQ. The V gene lost 3 bases and the J gene lost 0 bases, with 5 bases spanning the gap. The CDR3 loop is CASSHYTNTGELFF. As DNA, the CDR3 is TGTGCCAGCAGCCATTATACGAACACCGGGGAGCTGTTTTTT.

The chain links TRBV7-2 to TRBJ2-1, with D perhaps TRBD2 (6 bases). The CDR3 sequence is 16 residues long. V shed 5 bases and J shed 3 bases, with 17 bases lying between them. The V gene's germline CDR1 is SGHTA and CDR2 FQGNSA. For the CDR3, the DNA is TGTGCCAGCAGCCTGGGAGGTCCCCCCCTCTACAATGAGCAGTTCTTC. It is translated as CASSLGGPPLYNEQFF.

This chain links TRBV27 with TRBJ2-2; D gene ambiguous. Trimming left V 5 bases short and J 1 base short, with 8 bases between. CDR3 length: 14 amino acids. Germline loops: CDR1 MNHEY, CDR2 SMNVEV (reference sequence). CDR3 DNA sequence: TGTGCCAGCAGTCAGATCGAGAACACCGGGGAGCTGTTTTTT. The encoded protein is CASSQIENTGELFF.

The rearrangement links TRBV25-1 to TRBJ1-4; 8 bases match TRBD1. J was trimmed by 5 bases and V by 2 bases; bases with no gene match: 4. This CDR3 region has 15 residues. Germline V lookup: CDR1 MGHDK, CDR2 SYGVNS. DNA for the CDR3: TGTGCCAGCAGTGAACGGACAGGGAGGAATGAAAAACTGTTTTTT. Translation gives CASSERTGRNEKLFF. Looking up the rest from reference TRBV25-1 and TRBJ1-4 gives the full variable domain: EADIYQTPRYLVIGTGKKITLECSQTMGHDKMYWYQQDPGMELHLIHYSYGVNSTEKGDLSSESTVSRIRTEHFPLTLESARPSHTSQYLCASSERTGRNEKLFFGSGTQLSVL.

The CDR3 reads CASRVGKGDTQYF. The CDR3 DNA reads as TGTGCCAGCAGGGTGGGAAAAGGAGATACGCAGTATTTT. The chain combines TRBV27 with TRBJ2-3; D not resolved. Trimming removed 6 bases from V and 5 bases from J, with 12 bases in between. The V gene's germline CDR1 is MNHEY and CDR2 SMNVEV (reference sequence). The CDR3 covers 13 residues.

This sequence joins TRBV6-5 and TRBJ2-7, with D perhaps TRBD2 (6 bases). With 0 bases removed from V and 4 bases from J, the gap between germline ends came to 16 bases. The CDR3 spans 16 residues. Germline CDR1 and CDR2: MNHEY and SVGAGI. The CDR3 sequence: CASSYSWGGPGYEQYF. In nucleotides, the CDR3 is TGTGCCAGCAGTTACTCTTGGGGAGGTCCAGGGTACGAGCAGTACTTC.

The chain carries TRBV11-3 and TRBJ2-3, with 9 bases aligning to TRBD2. This CDR3 comprises 15 residues. Germline V CDR1 and CDR2: SGHNT, YENEEA. The J segment lost 1 base and the V segment lost 5 bases, leaving 4 bases of the junction unmatched. CDR3 nucleotide sequence: TGTGCCAGCAGCAATTTAGCGGGAGGCACAGATACGCAGTATTTT. It translates to CASSNLAGGTDTQYF.

The J gene is TRBJ2-3, the V gene TRBV6-4; TRBD2 matches at 10 bases. The CDR3 spans 18 residues. CDR1 is MRHNA, CDR2 SNTAGT, per germline. Trimming at V came to 6 bases and at J to 2 bases, leaving 14 bases not matched to a gene. CDR3 protein: CASRSPWLLAGDTDTQYF. The CDR3 DNA sequence: TGTGCCAGCAGATCCCCCTGGCTCCTAGCGGGGGACACAGATACGCAGTATTTT.

The rearrangement uses TRBV7-9 and TRBJ2-3; 7 nucleotides agree with TRBD1. J was trimmed by 2 bases and V by 2 bases; bases with no gene match: 4. The CDR3 is 15 residues long. CDR1 is SEHNR and CDR2 is FQNEAQ in the germline V gene (reference sequence). The CDR3 coding sequence is TGTGCCAGCAGCTTATTAGGGGGCTCCACAGATACGCAGTATTTT. Translated, it gives CASSLLGGSTDTQYF.

The rearrangement joins TRBV5-5 to TRBJ2-2; 8 bases are a match to TRBD1. The V gene's germline CDR1 is SGHKS and CDR2 YYEKEE (reference sequence). The V segment lost 3 bases and the J segment 7 bases; nucleotides outside the gene matches: 5. This CDR3 spans 14 amino acids. Written as DNA, the CDR3 is TGTGCCAGCAGCTCCAGGGGGCCGGGCGGGGAGCTGTTTTTT. Its translation: CASSSRGPGGELFF.

The chain has TRBV5-1 and TRBJ2-7; the D is unclear. V was pared by 4 bases and J by 5 bases, with 10 bases between. The length of the CDR3 is 12 residues. The germline V gene has CDR1 SGHRS and CDR2 YFSETQ. This CDR3 is CASSQNIHEQYF. The CDR3 nucleotides are TGCGCCAGCAGCCAAAACATCCACGAGCAGTACTTC.

This clone has more than one count but fewer than ten. CDR3 amino acids: CASSLEPPGEQYF. Written as DNA, the CDR3 is TGCGCCAGCAGCTTGGAACCCCCTGGCGAGCAGTACTTC. V is TRBV5-1 and J is TRBJ2-7; D not resolved. The CDR3 is 13 residues long. Trimming stripped 0 bases from V and 6 bases from J, with 10 bases between. CDR1 and CDR2 from the germline V gene are SGHRS and YFSETQ.

The rearrangement uses TRBV6-1 and TRBJ1-2; no clear D. The CDR3 is 14 amino acids. Germline values: CDR1 MNHNS, CDR2 SASEGT. V gave up 0 bases and J gave up 3 bases, with 8 bases separating them. CDR3 loop: CASSEAADYYGYTF. As DNA, the CDR3 is TGTGCCAGCAGTGAAGCAGCAGACTACTATGGCTACACCTTC.

The chain uses TRBV5-6 and TRBJ2-1; D call uncertain. The CDR3 contains 14 residues. Germline CDR1 is SGHDT and CDR2 is YYEEEE. Trimming cost V 2 bases and J 0 bases, with 6 bases left between them. DNA for the CDR3: TGTGCCAGCAGCTTCCGGTCCTCCTACAATGAGCAGTTCTTC. Protein sequence: CASSFRSSYNEQFF.

The gene calls are TRBV4-1 and TRBJ1-3; 9 positions agree with TRBD1. The V segment lost 2 bases and the J segment 2 bases; nucleotides outside the gene matches: 7. The CDR3 length is 17 residues. From germline, CDR1 is MGHRA and CDR2 YSYEKL. DNA for the CDR3: TGCGCCAGCAGCCAACCCCGACAGGGGGGCCCTGGAAACACCATATATTTT. Amino acid sequence: CASSQPRQGGPGNTIYF.

The chain couples TRBV6-5 to TRBJ2-5; D might be TRBD2 (7 bases). Trimming took off 2 bases at V and 0 bases at J, with 13 bases between the two ends. The V gene's germline CDR1 is MNHEY and CDR2 SVGAGI. The CDR3 loop spans 16 amino acids. The CDR3 DNA follows: TGTGCCAGCAGTTACCCCGGGGAGGGGGACCAAGAGACCCAGTACTTC. This gives the protein CASSYPGEGDQETQYF.